The 19 T cell receptor beta chains reported below all come from one sample, sequenced in a study of blood T cell repertoires in COVID-19. Sequencing used immunoSEQ multiplex PCR; TCRdb keeps in-frame clones, though not all of them. The sample lists 150,000 or so clones; 80% to 95% were seen once. Source material: peripheral blood. These receptor sequences come from a woman aged 50 to 60 with acute or convalescent COVID-19.

This rearrangement joins TRBV4-1 to TRBJ1-3, with TRBD1 identical over 10 bases. The V and J ends lost 3 bases and 4 bases, in that order; junction bases with no gene match: 15. The CDR3 sequence is 19 residues long. Germline V gene data show CDR1 as MGHRA and CDR2 as YSYEKL. CDR3: CASSQAVIPGQGKGNTIYF. CDR3 nucleotides: TGCGCCAGCAGCCAGGCCGTAATACCGGGACAGGGGAAGGGAAACACCATATATTTT.

This clone was seen a single time. The rearrangement joins TRBV6-6 to TRBJ1-5; 7 bases fit TRBD1. V lost 6 bases and J lost 7; bases outside the gene matches: 12. The CDR3 runs 15 residues. Germline V lookup: CDR1 MNHNY, CDR2 SVGAGI (reference sequence). The DNA of the CDR3 is TGTGCCAGCAGCAATAGCGACAGGGTTGGCCAGCCCCAGCATTTT. Amino acid sequence: CASSNSDRVGQPQHF.

V gene TRBV7-6 combines with J gene TRBJ1-4; 7 bases are shared with TRBD1. In germline, CDR1 is SGHVS, CDR2 FNYEAQ. The CDR3 is 15 amino acids. V lost 1 base to trimming and J lost 7 bases; unmatched junction nucleotides: 6. The DNA for the CDR3 is TGTGCCAGCAGCTTAGAACAGGGGATCACTGAAAAACTGTTTTTT. Translation: CASSLEQGITEKLFF.

With respect to this clone: One end of the junction does not line up with germline, which may come from a read error. V is TRBV11-2 and J is TRBJ2-7; 9 nucleotides align to TRBD1. This CDR3 is built from 15 residues. Germline loops: CDR1 SGHAT, CDR2 FQNNGV. The CDR3 loop reads CASSFYRGPSYEQYF. The CDR3 nucleotides read TGTGCCAGCAGCTTCTACAGGGGGCCGTCCTATGAGCAGTACTTC. The whole variable domain, remainder taken from reference TRBV11-2 and TRBJ2-7, is EAGVAQSPRYKIIEKRQSVAFWCNPISGHATLYWYQQILGQGPKLLIQFQNNGVVDDSQLPKDRFSAERLKGVDSTLKIQPAKLEDSAVYLCASSFYRGPSYEQYFGPGTRLTVT.

The V and J genes are TRBV5-4 and TRBJ2-1; 16 nucleotides line up with TRBD2. CDR3 length equals 16 residues. Trimming removed 6 bases from V and 5 bases from J; junction bases left unmatched: 5. Per germline, CDR1 SGHNT and CDR2 YYREEE (reference sequence). CDR3 nucleotides: TGTGCCAGCATCGGGACTAGCGGGGGGGCAAACAATGAGCAGTTCTTC. This encodes CASIGTSGGANNEQFF.

The chain has TRBV5-6 and TRBJ2-1; possibly TRBD2 for D (5 bases). The CDR3 spans 16 residues. V was shortened by 4 bases and J by 0 bases, with 14 bases between the two germline ends. Germline V gene lookup returns CDR1 SGHDT and CDR2 YYEEEE. The CDR3 loop is CASSLSAGSSYNEQFF. The DNA for the CDR3 is TGTGCCAGCAGCCTTTCGGCGGGCAGCTCCTACAATGAGCAGTTCTTC.

V usage is TRBV2 and J usage is TRBJ2-5; D is possibly TRBD1 (6 bases). There are 15 residues in the CDR3. Looked up from germline, CDR1 is SNHLY and CDR2 is FYNNEI. V lost 3 bases, J lost 0 bases, and 11 bases lay in between. CDR3 coding DNA: TGTGCCAGCAGTGACACCGGGACATACCAAGAGACCCAGTACTTC. Its translation: CASSDTGTYQETQYF.

The chain employs TRBV6-5 and TRBJ2-7, with 8 bases fitting TRBD1. Germline assignment: CDR1 MNHEY and CDR2 SVGAGI. The CDR3 is 13 residues long. After removal of 5 bases from V and 9 bases from J, the junction contained 9 bases not matched to a gene. CDR3 loop: CASSPHIDRGQYF. In nucleotides, the CDR3 is TGTGCCAGCAGTCCCCATATCGACAGGGGGCAGTACTTC.

The CDR3 DNA follows: TGTGCCAGCTCACTAGGACAGTCCAACACTGAAGCTTTCTTT. The encoded protein is CASSLGQSNTEAFF. The rearrangement links TRBV18 to TRBJ1-1, with D tentatively TRBD1 (6 bases). Trimming took 4 bases from V and 2 from J, leaving 11 bases between them. Germline loops: CDR1 KGHSH, CDR2 LQKENI. The CDR3 length is 14 residues.

The rearrangement links TRBV5-1 to TRBJ2-2, with TRBD2 identical over 7 bases. Trimming took 0 bases from V and 5 from J; bases not matched to a gene: 4. The germline CDR1 and CDR2 sequences are SGHRS and YFSETQ. This CDR3 comprises 15 residues. CDR3 region: CASSLAGRFTGELFF. The CDR3 region has the DNA TGCGCCAGCAGCTTGGCCGGGAGGTTTACCGGGGAGCTGTTTTTT. Complete variable domain (other parts from reference TRBV5-1 and TRBJ2-2): KAGVTQTPRYLIKTRGQQVTLSCSPISGHRSVSWYQQTPGQGLQFLFEYFSETQRNKGNFPGRFSGRQFSNSRSEMNVSTLELGDSALYLCASSLAGRFTGELFFGEGSRLTVL.

In this sample, this clone turned up once. The CDR3 sequence is CASSFQKGFLAGNTIYF. The DNA of the CDR3 is TGTGCCAGCAGTTTCCAAAAGGGGTTCCTAGCTGGAAACACCATATATTTT. J is TRBJ1-3 and V is TRBV28; D may be TRBD1 (5 bases). The CDR3 loop spans 17 amino acids. V lost 3 bases and J 2 bases, leaving 17 bases between the germline ends. CDR1 and CDR2 (germline): MDHEN, SYDVKM.

This clone was seen only once. The chain links TRBV5-1 to TRBJ2-7, with a tentative D call TRBD1 (6 bases). Trimming took 3 bases from V and 0 from J, leaving 7 bases between them. Germline values: CDR1 SGHRS, CDR2 YFSETQ. CDR3 length equals 13 residues. The CDR3 DNA reads as TGCGCCAGCAGCTCGGACAGCTCCTACGAGCAGTACTTC. Protein: CASSSDSSYEQYF. The variable domain in full, completed from reference TRBV5-1 and TRBJ2-7, reads KAGVTQTPRYLIKTRGQQVTLSCSPISGHRSVSWYQQTPGQGLQFLFEYFSETQRNKGNFPGRFSGRQFSNSRSEMNVSTLELGDSALYLCASSSDSSYEQYFGPGTRLTVT.

This chain connects TRBV19 to TRBJ2-1, with TRBD2 matching over 13 bases. V was pared by 4 bases and J by 10 bases, with 13 bases of the junction left unmatched. The germline gives CDR1 LNHDA, CDR2 SQIVND (reference sequence). The CDR3 runs to 17 residues. CDR3 nucleotides: TGTGCCAGTAGTAACTCACAGGGACTAGCGGGACTTGAAGAGCAGTTCTTC. It codes for CASSNSQGLAGLEEQFF. Using reference TRBV19 and TRBJ2-1 for the parts outside the CDR3, the full variable domain is DGGITQSPKYLFRKEGQNVTLSCEQNLNHDAMYWYRQDPGQGLRLIYYSQIVNDFQKGDIAEGYSVSREKKESFPLTVTSAQKNPTAFYLCASSNSQGLAGLEEQFFGPGTRLTVL.

The rearrangement links TRBV3-1 (or the pseudogene TRBV3-2) to TRBJ1-2, with D tentatively TRBD1 (5 bases). Germline lookup yields CDR1 LGHDT and CDR2 YNNKEL (reference sequence). Between the trimmed V and J ends, which lost 0 bases and 4 bases, there was a span of 9 bases. The CDR3 has 14 amino acids. The CDR3 sequence is CASSQDERGYGYTF. The CDR3 DNA reads TGTGCCAGCAGCCAAGACGAAAGGGGCTATGGCTACACCTTC.

V gene TRBV10-3 combines with J gene TRBJ2-7; 11 positions agree with TRBD1. Germline lookup yields CDR1 ENHRY and CDR2 SYGVKD. V shed 8 bases and J 6 bases; nucleotides not matched to a gene: 6. The CDR3 loop spans 13 amino acids. The CDR3 loop reads CAIHRDRGGEQYF. The CDR3 nucleotides read TGTGCCATCCACCGGGACAGGGGGGGCGAGCAGTACTTC.

The chain joins TRBV28 to TRBJ1-5; tentatively, D is TRBD1 (5 bases). Germline CDR1 reads MDHEN; CDR2 reads SYDVKM. This CDR3 is 14 amino acids long. Deletions cut 6 bases from V and 1 base from J, with 10 bases between. The chain's CDR3 is CASSRDRSNQPQHF. CDR3 sequence (DNA): TGTGCCAGCAGCCGTGACAGAAGCAATCAGCCCCAGCATTTT.

V usage is TRBV9 and J usage is TRBJ2-3; 8 bases fit TRBD1. V shed 4 bases, J shed 2 bases, and the junction held 6 bases outside the gene matches. CDR3 length: 15 amino acids. Germline-derived CDR1 and CDR2 are SGDLS and YYNGEE. The CDR3 sequence: CASSSRTGLTDTQYF. The CDR3 DNA reads TGTGCCAGCAGCTCCCGGACAGGGCTCACAGATACGCAGTATTTT.

V usage is TRBV11-2 and J usage is TRBJ2-2, with D maybe TRBD1 (5 bases). Germline CDR1 reads SGHAT; CDR2 reads FQNNGV. V was shortened by 1 base and J by 4 bases, with 7 bases between the two germline ends. The CDR3 consists of 14 residues. The CDR3 loop reads CASSLGQITGELFF. CDR3 bases: TGTGCCAGCAGCTTAGGACAGATCACCGGGGAGCTGTTTTTT.

This rearrangement joins TRBV4-1 to TRBJ1-2; TRBD1 might be the D (6 bases). In germline, CDR1 is MGHRA, CDR2 YSYEKL. The CDR3 extends over 15 amino acids. The V and J ends lost 3 bases and 8 bases respectively, with 19 bases between them. The CDR3 here is CASSHDVAGAMGYTF. CDR3 bases: TGCGCCAGCAGCCATGACGTCGCGGGGGCTATGGGCTACACCTTC.